This TCR beta chain was observed in a study of identical twins. This clonotype has more than one count but fewer than ten. The CDR3 contains 15 residues. CDR1 and CDR2 from the germline V gene are DFQATT and SNEGSKA (reference sequence). Between the trimmed V and J ends, which lost 0 bases and 6 bases, there was a span of 15 bases. TCRdb re-analysed the 5' RACE reads in MiXCR, keeping a single row per CDR3 protein. In the table there are about 520,000 distinct CDR3 sequences, 20% to 25% of which are singletons. These data are also associated with another study on T cells expressing NK-cell markers.

The rearrangement links TRBV20-1 to TRBJ1-5; D ambiguous. This TCR was recovered from a woman between 18 and 29 years old in good health. Specimen: CD4+ T cells sorted from blood. The CDR3 sequence: CSARDDGLYPQPQHF. The CDR3, as DNA: TGCAGTGCTAGAGACGACGGGTTGTATCCTCAGCCCCAGCATTTT.